One and the same sample provided the 21 T cell receptor beta chains below, sequenced in a study of blood T cell repertoires in COVID-19. Here immunoSEQ multiplex PCR was the method, and the copy in TCRdb shows in-frame clones only, minus some. The sample includes 210,000 or so clones, roughly 90% of them seen just once. The sample taken for sequencing was peripheral blood. The receptors here all came from a woman between 55 and 75 years old with acute or convalescent COVID-19.

The chain combines TRBV29-1 with TRBJ1-2; TRBD1 matches 7 bases. V was clipped by 1 base and J by 8 bases; unmatched bases: 4. This CDR3 region has 12 residues. Germline values: CDR1 SQVTM, CDR2 ANQGSEA. Here the CDR3 reads CSVEAGGWGYTF. DNA for the CDR3: TGCAGCGTTGAAGCAGGGGGTTGGGGCTACACCTTC.

J is TRBJ2-2 and V is TRBV2, with D tentatively TRBD1 (6 bases). CDR3 length equals 13 residues. CDR1 and CDR2 (germline): SNHLY, FYNNEI. Trimming left V 5 bases short and J 7 bases short, with 11 bases between. The DNA for the CDR3 is TGTGCCAGCAGTCGAGGGGGAATCGGGGAGCTGTTTTTT. Protein product: CASSRGGIGELFF.

This chain uses TRBV5-4 with TRBJ2-2; TRBD1 aligns across 9 bases. With V trimmed by 4 bases and J by 3 bases, 4 bases remained unmatched. The CDR3 extends over 15 amino acids. Per the germline V gene, CDR1 is SGHNT and CDR2 is YYREEE (reference sequence). CDR3 DNA: TGTGCCAGCAGCCGGACAGGGGATTACACCGGGGAGCTGTTTTTT. This gives the protein CASSRTGDYTGELFF. The full variable domain, rest sourced from reference TRBV5-4 and TRBJ2-2, is ETGVTQSPTHLIKTRGQQVTLRCSSQSGHNTVSWYQQALGQGPQFIFQYYREEENGRGNFPPRFSGLQFPNYSSELNVNALELDDSALYLCASSRTGDYTGELFFGEGSRLTVL.

The chain has TRBV9 and TRBJ1-4; 8 nucleotides line up with TRBD1. V lost 0 bases, J lost 4 bases, and 5 bases stayed unmatched. Germline loops: CDR1 SGDLS, CDR2 YYNGEE. This CDR3 is built from 16 residues. CDR3 nucleotide sequence: TGTGCCAGCAGCGTAGAAACAGGGGGTTTTAATGAAAAACTGTTTTTT. This codes for CASSVETGGFNEKLFF.

CDR3 amino acids: CASSQDQGWGNTIYF. In nucleotides, the CDR3 is TGCGCCAGCAGCCAAGATCAGGGTTGGGGAAACACCATATATTTT. The V and J genes are TRBV4-3 and TRBJ1-3; D may be TRBD1 (5 bases). Germline V CDR1 and CDR2: LGHNA, YSLEER. The germline V and J ends were trimmed by 0 bases and 4 bases, with 10 bases remaining between them. This CDR3 comprises 15 residues.

V usage is TRBV10-3 and J usage is TRBJ1-3; 7 nucleotides match TRBD1. Trimming cost V 10 bases and J 0 bases; bases outside gene matches: 3. The germline gives CDR1 ENHRY, CDR2 SYGVKD. The length of the CDR3 is 13 residues. The chain's CDR3 is CANGDSSGNTIYF. Written as DNA, the CDR3 is TGTGCCAATGGGGACAGCTCTGGAAACACCATATATTTT.

The chain recombines TRBV7-2 with TRBJ2-1; 8 positions agree with TRBD1. The junction had 8 bases not matched to a gene; V was cut back by 6 bases and J by 7 bases. Germline V lookup: CDR1 SGHTA, CDR2 FQGNSA. CDR3 length equals 14 residues. The CDR3: CASRPPRGLNEQFF. DNA of the CDR3: TGTGCCAGCAGACCACCCAGGGGGCTTAATGAGCAGTTCTTC.

V is TRBV4-3 and J is TRBJ1-3; a possible D gene is TRBD1 (5 bases). V lost 0 bases and J 0 bases, leaving 15 bases between the germline ends. Germline CDR1 and CDR2: LGHNA and YSLEER. CDR3 length: 18 residues. The CDR3 protein is CASSQDWVGGASGNTIYF. In DNA form, the CDR3 reads TGCGCCAGCAGCCAAGATTGGGTGGGCGGGGCCTCTGGAAACACCATATATTTT.

The count of this clone is one. This chain uses TRBV28 with TRBJ1-1; D gene uncertain. The V end was cut by 7 bases, the J end by 0 bases, with 12 bases between. CDR3 length: 14 residues. From germline, CDR1 is MDHEN and CDR2 SYDVKM. This chain's CDR3 is CASNGGNMNTEAFF. CDR3 bases: TGTGCCAGCAATGGAGGAAACATGAACACTGAAGCTTTCTTT.

The chain combines TRBV12-5 with TRBJ2-3; D is undetermined. V lost 2 bases and J 7 bases, leaving 7 bases between the germline ends. The CDR3 loop spans 12 amino acids. Germline V gene data show CDR1 as LGHNT and CDR2 as FRNRAP. Here the CDR3 reads CASGLTINTQYF. CDR3 in DNA: TGTGCTAGTGGTTTGACAATCAATACGCAGTATTTT. The entire variable domain, with the rest obtained from reference TRBV12-5 and TRBJ2-3, is as follows: DARVTQTPRHKVTEMGQEVTMRCQPILGHNTVFWYRQTMMQGLELLAYFRNRAPLDDSGMPKDRFSAEMPDATLATLKIQPSEPRDSAVYFCASGLTINTQYFGPGTRLTVL.

The J gene is TRBJ2-7, the V gene TRBV6-9, with 7 positions matching TRBD2. J lost 0 bases, V lost 2 bases, and 4 bases had no gene match. The CDR3 runs 15 residues. From germline, CDR1 is MNHGY and CDR2 SVAAGI. CDR3 nucleotide sequence: TGTGCCAGCAGTTATAGCCGGGGGGACTCCTACGAGCAGTACTTC. This translates into CASSYSRGDSYEQYF.

This clone was observed a single time. V is TRBV3-1 (or the pseudogene TRBV3-2) and J is TRBJ1-2; no clear D. The germline V and J ends were trimmed by 4 bases and 8 bases, with 17 bases remaining between them. Germline lookup yields CDR1 LGHDT and CDR2 YNNKEL (reference sequence). The CDR3 is 14 amino acids. This CDR3 reads CASSLRDVAVGYTF. CDR3 sequence (DNA): TGTGCCAGCAGCCTTCGAGATGTAGCCGTCGGCTACACCTTC.

This clone was found a few times. The chain is built from TRBV18 and TRBJ2-2; 10 nucleotides match TRBD1. The V and J ends lost 3 bases and 7 bases, in that order; junction bases with no gene match: 8. Germline V gene lookup returns CDR1 KGHSH and CDR2 LQKENI. This CDR3 has 16 amino acids. The CDR3 nucleotides read TGTGCCAGCTCACCCCCGGGACAGGGGTATCGCGGGGAGCTGTTTTTT. Protein sequence: CASSPPGQGYRGELFF.

V usage is TRBV7-2 and J usage is TRBJ1-5, with D hard to call. V was pared by 5 bases and J by 2 bases, with 13 bases between. The germline V gene has CDR1 SGHTA and CDR2 FQGNSA. The CDR3 runs to 15 residues. The CDR3 is CASSPPGLGNQPQHF. In nucleotides, the CDR3 is TGTGCCAGCAGCCCCCCAGGACTGGGCAATCAGCCCCAGCATTTT.

The genes are TRBV12-3 or TRBV12-4 and TRBJ2-7; D gene uncertain. V was clipped by 4 bases and J by 4 bases, with 11 bases between them. The CDR3 has 13 residues. The CDR3 sequence: CASSSQNKYEQYF. Written as DNA, the CDR3 is TGTGCCAGCAGTTCGCAGAACAAGTACGAGCAGTACTTC.

The chain couples TRBV27 to TRBJ2-7; 10 positions agree with TRBD1. This CDR3 is 13 amino acids long. Unmatched junction bases numbered 1, after V lost 6 bases and J lost 2 bases. Germline lookup yields CDR1 MNHEY and CDR2 SMNVEV (reference sequence). The CDR3: CASRGQGTYEQYF. Written as DNA, the CDR3 is TGTGCCAGCAGGGGACAGGGGACCTACGAGCAGTACTTC.

The chain is built from TRBV19 and TRBJ1-1; 7 bases map to TRBD1. V was clipped by 6 bases and J by 0 bases; unmatched bases: 16. The CDR3 consists of 18 residues. The germline CDR1 and CDR2 sequences are LNHDA and SQIVND (reference sequence). Here the CDR3 DNA reads TGTGCCAGTAGCTCCCAAGCCCCCTCAACAGGGGTGAACACTGAAGCTTTCTTT. Protein sequence: CASSSQAPSTGVNTEAFF.

The V and J genes are TRBV28 and TRBJ2-1, with 13 bases fitting TRBD2. This CDR3 contains 16 residues. The trim removed 3 bases at V and 4 bases at J, leaving 3 bases unmatched. Germline assignment: CDR1 MDHEN and CDR2 SYDVKM. The CDR3: CASSFRTSGSYNEQFF. CDR3 DNA: TGTGCCAGCAGTTTTCGGACTAGCGGGAGTTACAATGAGCAGTTCTTC. Variable domain in full (rest from reference TRBV28 and TRBJ2-1): DVKVTQSSRYLVKRTGEKVFLECVQDMDHENMFWYRQDPGLGLRLIYFSYDVKMKEKGDIPEGYSVSREKKERFSLILESASTNQTSMYLCASSFRTSGSYNEQFFGPGTRLTVL.

CDR3 protein: CASSPTASNYGYTF. In nucleotides, the CDR3 is TGTGCCAGCTCACCAACAGCCTCTAACTATGGCTACACCTTC. The rearrangement links TRBV18 to TRBJ1-2; D gene uncertain. CDR3 length: 14 residues. Germline V gene lookup returns CDR1 KGHSH and CDR2 LQKENI. The V end lost 2 bases, the J end lost 0 bases, and 7 bases lay between the germline ends. The whole variable domain, remainder taken from reference TRBV18 and TRBJ1-2, is NAGVMQNPRHLVRRRGQEARLRCSPMKGHSHVYWYRQLPEEGLKFMVYLQKENIIDESGMPKERFSAEFPKEGPSILRIQQVVRGDSAAYFCASSPTASNYGYTFGSGTRLTVV.

This rearrangement joins TRBV7-7 to TRBJ2-5, with 10 bases aligning to TRBD2. J was trimmed by 2 bases and V by 2 bases; bases with no gene match: 8. CDR1 is SSHAT, CDR2 FNYEAQ, per germline (reference sequence). The CDR3 spans 17 residues. Written as DNA, the CDR3 is TGTGCCAGCAGCTTAAGCGGACTAGCGGAAGGACAAGAGACCCAGTACTTC. Its protein is CASSLSGLAEGQETQYF.

This sequence joins TRBV30 and TRBJ2-3; 7 bases are a match to TRBD2. This CDR3 contains 14 residues. The V gene's germline CDR1 is GTSNPN and CDR2 SVGIG (reference sequence). Losses at the gene ends were 3 bases for V and 0 bases for J; bases not matched to a gene: 3. CDR3 nucleotides: TGTGCCTGGAGGGGGGGGATCAGCACAGATACGCAGTATTTT. It translates to CAWRGGISTDTQYF.